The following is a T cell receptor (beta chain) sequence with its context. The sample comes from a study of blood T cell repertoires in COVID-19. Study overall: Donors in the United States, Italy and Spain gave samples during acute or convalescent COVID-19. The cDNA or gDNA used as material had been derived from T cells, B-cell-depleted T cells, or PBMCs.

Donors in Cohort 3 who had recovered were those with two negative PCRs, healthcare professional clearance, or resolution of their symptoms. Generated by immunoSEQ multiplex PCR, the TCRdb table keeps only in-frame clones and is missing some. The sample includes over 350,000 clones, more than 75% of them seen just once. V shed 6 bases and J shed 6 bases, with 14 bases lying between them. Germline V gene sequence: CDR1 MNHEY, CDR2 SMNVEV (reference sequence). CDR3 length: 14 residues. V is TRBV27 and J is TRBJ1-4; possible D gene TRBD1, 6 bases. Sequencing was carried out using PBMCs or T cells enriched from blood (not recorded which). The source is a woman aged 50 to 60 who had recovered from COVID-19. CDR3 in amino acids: CASSHRDTDEKLFF. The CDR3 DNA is TGTGCCAGCAGCCACAGGGACACGGATGAAAAACTGTTTTTT.